This passage covers 16 T cell receptor beta chains from one sample sequenced in a study of blood T cell repertoires in COVID-19. Libraries were prepared by immunoSEQ multiplex PCR; TCRdb keeps only in-frame clonotypes and omits some of them. This sample has 200,000 to 300,000 clones, with approximately 83% found just once. Sequenced input: PBMCs or T cells enriched from blood (not recorded which). Source of these receptors: a woman aged 40 to 50 with acute COVID-19.

The CDR3 region has the DNA TGTGCCAGCAGCGGACAGGTCGGGTACGAGCAGTACTTC. Translating gives CASSGQVGYEQYF. The chain couples TRBV2 to TRBJ2-7; 7 nucleotides match TRBD1. CDR3 size: 13 residues. The ends lost 6 bases at V and 4 bases at J; junction bases unmatched: 6. The germline V gene has CDR1 SNHLY and CDR2 FYNNEI.

This clone was counted once. This chain connects TRBV19 to TRBJ1-5; TRBD1 matches 10 bases. Per germline, CDR1 LNHDA and CDR2 SQIVND (reference sequence). V shed 5 bases, J shed 7 bases, and the junction held 8 bases outside the gene matches. The length of the CDR3 is 15 residues. CDR3 in DNA: TGTGCCAGTAGTGCGACCGGGACAGGGGAGCAGCCCCAGCATTTT. This sequence encodes CASSATGTGEQPQHF.

The sample holds one count of this clone. The chain couples TRBV9 to TRBJ2-3, with 7 bases lining up with TRBD2. The CDR3 is 15 amino acids. Germline CDR1 is SGDLS and CDR2 is YYNGEE. The V gene end was trimmed by 2 bases and the J gene end by 0 bases; junction bases not matched to a gene: 3. CDR3 coding DNA: TGTGCCAGCAGCGTTGGGACTACTAGCACAGATACGCAGTATTTT. Residues: CASSVGTTSTDTQYF.

This clone was found many times. The chain joins TRBV19 to TRBJ1-3; 8 nucleotides line up with TRBD1. The length of the CDR3 is 13 residues. Looked up from germline, CDR1 is LNHDA and CDR2 is SQIVND (reference sequence). J lost 2 bases, V lost 8 bases, and 2 bases had no gene match. The CDR3 nucleotides are TGTGCCAGTGGACAGGGAGCTGGAAACACCATATATTTT. As protein: CASGQGAGNTIYF. Together with reference TRBV19 and TRBJ1-3, the CDR3 gives the full variable domain: DGGITQSPKYLFRKEGQNVTLSCEQNLNHDAMYWYRQDPGQGLRLIYYSQIVNDFQKGDIAEGYSVSREKKESFPLTVTSAQKNPTAFYLCASGQGAGNTIYFGEGSWLTVV.

The chain employs TRBV4-1 and TRBJ1-2; D remains unclear. V lost 1 base and J 1 base, leaving 7 bases between the germline ends. Germline-derived CDR1 and CDR2 are MGHRA and YSYEKL. The CDR3 loop spans 14 amino acids. Here the CDR3 DNA reads TGCGCCAGCAGCCAAGCCGGGATTAACTATGGCTACACCTTC. It is translated as CASSQAGINYGYTF.

A single count supports this clone. The chain recombines TRBV11-3 with TRBJ2-7; 10 nucleotides line up with TRBD2. Trimming cost V 5 bases and J 3 bases; bases outside gene matches: 10. There are 16 residues in the CDR3. Germline loops: CDR1 SGHNT, CDR2 YENEEA. The CDR3 loop is CASSPSPLAGVYEQYF. The CDR3 DNA follows: TGTGCCAGCAGCCCCAGTCCCCTAGCGGGAGTCTACGAGCAGTACTTC.

The V and J genes are TRBV5-1 and TRBJ2-3, with 7 bases lining up with TRBD1. V lost 4 bases to trimming and J lost 4 bases; unmatched junction nucleotides: 9. The CDR3 is 15 amino acids. The germline gives CDR1 SGHRS, CDR2 YFSETQ. The CDR3 coding sequence is TGCGCCAGCAGCCTTGGGAACAGGGGCGCAGATACGCAGTATTTT. Its translation: CASSLGNRGADTQYF. Looking up the rest from reference TRBV5-1 and TRBJ2-3 gives the full variable domain: KAGVTQTPRYLIKTRGQQVTLSCSPISGHRSVSWYQQTPGQGLQFLFEYFSETQRNKGNFPGRFSGRQFSNSRSEMNVSTLELGDSALYLCASSLGNRGADTQYFGPGTRLTVL.

The chain has TRBV4-1 and TRBJ1-2; TRBD1 matches 7 bases. Germline-derived CDR1 and CDR2 are MGHRA and YSYEKL. V was pared by 1 base and J by 6 bases, with 8 bases of the junction left unmatched. The CDR3 loop spans 15 amino acids. The CDR3 is CASSQGQTGRHGYTF. Here the CDR3 DNA reads TGCGCCAGCAGCCAAGGCCAGACAGGGAGGCATGGCTACACCTTC.

The rearrangement links TRBV28 to TRBJ2-4, with D possibly being TRBD1 (6 bases). V lost 6 bases and J 7 bases, leaving 13 bases between the germline ends. The CDR3 extends over 13 amino acids. From germline, CDR1 is MDHEN and CDR2 SYDVKM. The CDR3 sequence: CASRRSGANIQYF. The CDR3 region has the DNA TGTGCCAGCAGGCGGTCAGGGGCGAACATTCAGTACTTC.

The genes are TRBV5-1 and TRBJ2-7; maybe TRBD2 (5 bases). V was trimmed by 0 bases and J by 3 bases, leaving 10 bases between them. The CDR3 length is 14 residues. Germline CDR1 reads SGHRS; CDR2 reads YFSETQ. This chain's CDR3 is CASSLALGGYEQYF. CDR3 in DNA: TGCGCCAGCAGCTTGGCCTTAGGAGGCTACGAGCAGTACTTC.

The chain links TRBV18 to TRBJ2-1; D might be TRBD2 (5 bases). The CDR3 runs to 12 residues. Trimming removed 6 bases at V and 9 bases at J, with 12 bases between. Germline CDR1 KGHSH, CDR2 LQKENI. The CDR3 region is CASSPTRGEQFF. The CDR3 DNA sequence: TGTGCCAGCTCCCCAACTCGGGGTGAGCAGTTCTTC.

V is TRBV5-4 and J is TRBJ2-7; tentative D call: TRBD1 (6 bases). The V end lost 2 bases, the J end lost 3 bases, and 12 bases lay between the germline ends. Germline CDR1 and CDR2: SGHNT and YYREEE (reference sequence). This CDR3 comprises 14 residues. CDR3: CASSFRTEHYEQYF. The CDR3 nucleotides are TGTGCCAGCAGCTTTCGGACAGAGCACTACGAGCAGTACTTC.

The chain couples TRBV6-1 to TRBJ1-1; D is undetermined. Trimming removed 2 bases at V and 3 bases at J, with 4 bases between. The CDR3 covers 12 residues. Looked up from germline, CDR1 is MNHNS and CDR2 is SASEGT. This chain's CDR3 is CASSEQDTEAFF. CDR3 coding DNA: TGTGCCAGCAGTGAACAGGACACTGAAGCTTTCTTT.

The chain recombines TRBV2 with TRBJ1-5, with D unclear. The V gene's germline CDR1 is SNHLY and CDR2 FYNNEI. The length of the CDR3 is 15 residues. The V end was cut by 3 bases, the J end by 0 bases, with 9 bases between. CDR3 DNA: TGTGCCAGCAGTGAGACAATAAATAGCAATCAGCCCCAGCATTTT. It yields the protein CASSETINSNQPQHF. The variable domain in full, completed from reference TRBV2 and TRBJ1-5, reads EPEVTQTPSHQVTQMGQEVILRCVPISNHLYFYWYRQILGQKVEFLVSFYNNEISEKSEIFDDQFSVERPDGSNFTLKIRSTKLEDSAMYFCASSETINSNQPQHFGDGTRLSIL.

The genes are TRBV24-1 and TRBJ2-1, with 7 bases fitting TRBD2. Per the germline V gene, CDR1 is KGHDR and CDR2 is SFDVKD. CDR3 length equals 13 residues. Losses at the gene ends were 6 bases for V and 4 bases for J; bases not matched to a gene: 2. CDR3 in amino acids: CATSPAGYNEQFF. For the CDR3, the DNA is TGTGCCACCAGTCCAGCGGGGTACAATGAGCAGTTCTTC.

The J gene is TRBJ2-4, the V gene TRBV30, with no clear D. Trimming left V 1 base short and J 0 bases short, with 10 bases between. This CDR3 region has 15 residues. Per the germline V gene, CDR1 is GTSNPN and CDR2 is SVGIG (reference sequence). The CDR3 here is CAWSARLGAKNIQYF. For the CDR3, the DNA is TGTGCCTGGAGTGCCAGGTTAGGAGCCAAAAACATTCAGTACTTC.